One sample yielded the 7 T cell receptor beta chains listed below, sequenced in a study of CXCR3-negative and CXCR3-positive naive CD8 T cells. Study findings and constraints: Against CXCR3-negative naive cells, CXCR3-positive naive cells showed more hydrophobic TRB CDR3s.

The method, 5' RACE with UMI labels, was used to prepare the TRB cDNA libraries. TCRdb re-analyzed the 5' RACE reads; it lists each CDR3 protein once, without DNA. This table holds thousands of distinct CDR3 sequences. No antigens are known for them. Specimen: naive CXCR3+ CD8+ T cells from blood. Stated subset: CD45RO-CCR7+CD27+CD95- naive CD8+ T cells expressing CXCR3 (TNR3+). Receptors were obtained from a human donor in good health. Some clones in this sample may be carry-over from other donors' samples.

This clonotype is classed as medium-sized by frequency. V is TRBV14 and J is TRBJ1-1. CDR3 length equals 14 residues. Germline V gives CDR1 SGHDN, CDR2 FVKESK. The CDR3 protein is CASSQWKENTEAFF.

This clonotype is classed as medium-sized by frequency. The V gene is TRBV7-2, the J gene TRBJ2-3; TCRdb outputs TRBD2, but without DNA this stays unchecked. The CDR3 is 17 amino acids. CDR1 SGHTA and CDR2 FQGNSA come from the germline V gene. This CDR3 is CASSLASGRRSTDTQYF. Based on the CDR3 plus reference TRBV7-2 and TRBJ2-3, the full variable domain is GAGVSQSPSNKVTEKGKDVELRCDPISGHTALYWYRQSLGQGLEFLIYFQGNSAPDKSGLPSDRFSAERTGGSVSTLTIQRTQQEDSAVYLCASSLASGRRSTDTQYFGPGTRLTVL.

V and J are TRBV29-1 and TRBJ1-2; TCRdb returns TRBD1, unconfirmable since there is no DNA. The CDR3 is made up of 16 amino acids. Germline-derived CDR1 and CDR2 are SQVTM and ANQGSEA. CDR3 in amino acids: CSVSQDRAGSKDGYTF.

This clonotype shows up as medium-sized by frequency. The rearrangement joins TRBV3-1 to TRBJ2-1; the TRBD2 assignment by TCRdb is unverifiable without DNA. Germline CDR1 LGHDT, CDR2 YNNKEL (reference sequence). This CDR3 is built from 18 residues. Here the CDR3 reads CASTSISGSEPSYNEQFF.

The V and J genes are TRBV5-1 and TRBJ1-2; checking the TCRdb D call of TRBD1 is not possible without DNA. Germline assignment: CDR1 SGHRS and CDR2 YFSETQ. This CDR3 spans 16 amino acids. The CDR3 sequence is CASSKSPGQGLYGYTF.

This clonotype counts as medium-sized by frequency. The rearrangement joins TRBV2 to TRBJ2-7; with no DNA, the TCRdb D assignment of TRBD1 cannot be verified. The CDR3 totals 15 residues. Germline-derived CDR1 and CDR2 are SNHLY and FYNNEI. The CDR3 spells CASSESGAGVYEQYF.

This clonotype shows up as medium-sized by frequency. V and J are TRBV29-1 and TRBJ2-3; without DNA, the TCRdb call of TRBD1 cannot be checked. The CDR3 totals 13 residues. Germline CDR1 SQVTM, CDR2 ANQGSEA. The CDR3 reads CSVGAGRADTQYF.